The 30 T cell receptor beta chains presented below share a single source sample, sequenced in a study of OX40 agonist ivuxolimab in advanced cancers. Repertoires were generated with immunoSEQ multiplex PCR, while TCRdb's copy carries only in-frame clones and drops some. The sample holds thousands of clones; 60% to 80% are singletons and the top ten take roughly 25%. The sample in question was CD4+ or CD8+ T cells sorted from blood, obtained in a trial of the OX40 agonist ivuxolimab. Receptor source: an adult with an advanced solid tumor such as melanoma, head and neck, liver or kidney cancer.

V and J are TRBV6-4 and TRBJ2-3, with D unresolved. The CDR3 contains 13 residues. V lost 0 bases, J lost 3 bases, and 4 bases lay in between. Germline CDR1 and CDR2: MRHNA and SNTAGT. CDR3 sequence (DNA): TGTGCCAGCAGTGACTCCCTAACAGATACGCAGTATTTT. It encodes CASSDSLTDTQYF.

This clone was seen more than once but under ten times. This chain uses TRBV5-6 with TRBJ1-2, with D possibly matching TRBD1 (5 bases). The ends were cut back, 3 bases at V and 4 bases at J, with 10 bases in the middle. The CDR3 contains 13 residues. Germline CDR1 reads SGHDT; CDR2 reads YYEEEE. The CDR3 sequence is CASSSGTVYGYTF. Here the CDR3 DNA reads TGTGCCAGCAGCTCGGGGACGGTCTATGGCTACACCTTC.

The rearrangement links TRBV5-1 to TRBJ2-7; D not certain. The CDR3 extends over 13 amino acids. V was trimmed by 7 bases and J by 2 bases, leaving 13 bases between them. Germline loops: CDR1 SGHRS, CDR2 YFSETQ. The CDR3 protein is CASAPAETYEQYF. In DNA form, the CDR3 reads TGCGCCAGCGCGCCCGCTGAGACCTACGAGCAGTACTTC. The entire variable domain, with the rest obtained from reference TRBV5-1 and TRBJ2-7, is as follows: KAGVTQTPRYLIKTRGQQVTLSCSPISGHRSVSWYQQTPGQGLQFLFEYFSETQRNKGNFPGRFSGRQFSNSRSEMNVSTLELGDSALYLCASAPAETYEQYFGPGTRLTVT.

V usage is TRBV27 and J usage is TRBJ2-3, with D perhaps TRBD1 (8 bases). Germline V gene sequence: CDR1 MNHEY, CDR2 SMNVEV (reference sequence). The V and J ends lost 3 bases and 6 bases respectively, with 16 bases between them. The CDR3 extends over 15 amino acids. The CDR3 nucleotides read TGTGCCAGCAGTTTTACCGGACAGGGAGGGGATACGCAGTATTTT. Residues: CASSFTGQGGDTQYF.

This chain connects TRBV5-8 to TRBJ1-5, with 7 bases that match TRBD1. The CDR3 runs 15 residues. CDR1 and CDR2 from the germline V gene are SGHTS and YDEGEE. Losses at the gene ends were 1 base for V and 4 bases for J; bases not matched to a gene: 5. As DNA, the CDR3 is TGTGCCAGCAGCTTGAAGGGGGCCCTAAATCAGCCCCAGCATTTT. The encoded protein is CASSLKGALNQPQHF. Using reference TRBV5-8 and TRBJ1-5 for the parts outside the CDR3, the full variable domain is EAGVTQSPTHLIKTRGQQATLRCSPISGHTSVYWYQQALGLGLQFLLWYDEGEERNRGNFPPRFSGRQFPNYSSELNVNALELEDSALYLCASSLKGALNQPQHFGDGTRLSIL.

This clone was observed once. V is TRBV4-3 and J is TRBJ2-1; 8 bases agree with TRBD2. The CDR3 is 16 residues long. Germline trimming cut 1 base from V and 5 bases from J; bases unmatched to any gene: 7. Germline V gives CDR1 LGHNA, CDR2 YSLEER. DNA of the CDR3: TGCGCCAGCAGCCAAGCGAGCGGGGGTCTCAACAATGAGCAGTTCTTC. It codes for CASSQASGGLNNEQFF.

The rearrangement uses TRBV29-1 and TRBJ2-7; 10 bases are shared with TRBD1. Germline V lookup: CDR1 SQVTM, CDR2 ANQGSEA. There are 14 residues in the CDR3. The V gene end was trimmed by 2 bases and the J gene end by 3 bases; junction bases not matched to a gene: 4. CDR3: CSVELRDRGYEQYF. The CDR3 DNA reads as TGCAGCGTTGAACTCCGGGACAGGGGCTACGAGCAGTACTTC.

The V gene is TRBV28, the J gene TRBJ2-3; TRBD1 aligns across 10 bases. V shed 3 bases, J shed 3 bases, and the junction held 3 bases outside the gene matches. CDR1 and CDR2 (germline): MDHEN, SYDVKM. The CDR3 sequence is 15 residues long. This CDR3 is CASSFGQGDTDTQYF. CDR3 nucleotides: TGTGCCAGCAGTTTCGGACAGGGGGATACAGATACGCAGTATTTT.

In the case of this clone: Relative to the germline gene, one junction end is altered; a read error may explain this. V is TRBV6-5 and J is TRBJ2-3, with D uncertain. The CDR3 length is 14 residues. Per the germline V gene, CDR1 is MNHEY and CDR2 is SVGAGI. The CDR3 sequence is CANSYQDATDTQYF. CDR3 in DNA: TGTGCCAACAGTTATCAGGATGCCACAGATACGCAGTATTTT.

In its sample, this clone was seen a few times. DNA of the CDR3: TGCGCCAGCAGCCTGGAGAGCATGAACACTGAAGCTTTCTTT. Its translation is CASSLESMNTEAFF. This chain links TRBV4-1 with TRBJ1-1; D call uncertain. This CDR3 is built from 14 residues. V was shortened by 4 bases and J by 0 bases, with 9 bases between the two germline ends. Per germline, CDR1 MGHRA and CDR2 YSYEKL.

The V and J genes are TRBV7-2 and TRBJ2-3, with 9 bases matching TRBD1. The CDR3 consists of 16 residues. Trimming took 1 base from V and 5 from J; bases not matched to a gene: 7. Germline V lookup: CDR1 SGHTA, CDR2 FQGNSA. CDR3 region: CASSLDGTGWLDTQYF. CDR3 DNA sequence: TGTGCCAGCAGCTTAGACGGGACAGGGTGGTTAGATACGCAGTATTTT.

This chain connects TRBV6-1 to TRBJ2-7; D unclear. Germline V gene data show CDR1 as MNHNS and CDR2 as SASEGT. The V gene lost 3 bases and the J gene lost 7 bases, with 7 bases spanning the gap. The CDR3 runs 11 residues. CDR3 protein: CASSDFQEQYF. CDR3 sequence (DNA): TGTGCCAGCAGTGATTTTCAGGAGCAGTACTTC.

This clone was seen only a few times. The chain combines TRBV28 with TRBJ2-1, with TRBD2 matching 13 bases. The trim removed 6 bases at V and 8 bases at J, leaving 7 bases unmatched. CDR1 and CDR2 from the germline V gene are MDHEN and SYDVKM. The CDR3 has 15 amino acids. The CDR3 DNA reads TGTGCCAGCAGCCGAGGACTAGCGGGAGCATATGAGCAGTTCTTC. Translation gives CASSRGLAGAYEQFF.

CDR3: CASSIGVAGGNEQYF. In nucleotides, the CDR3 is TGTGCCAGTAGTATAGGGGTAGCGGGGGGCAACGAGCAGTACTTC. The J gene is TRBJ2-7, the V gene TRBV19; 10 bases match TRBD2. Germline V gene lookup returns CDR1 LNHDA and CDR2 SQIVND (reference sequence). The CDR3 sequence is 15 residues long. After removal of 1 base from V and 5 bases from J, the junction contained 5 bases not matched to a gene.

The rearrangement joins TRBV7-7 to TRBJ2-2; D not certain. Germline loops: CDR1 SSHAT, CDR2 FNYEAQ (reference sequence). V was cut by 1 base and J by 1 base, with 4 bases left in between. The CDR3 extends over 14 amino acids. CDR3 sequence (DNA): TGTGCCAGCAGCTTAGGAGAGAACACCGGGGAGCTGTTTTTT. Protein sequence: CASSLGENTGELFF.

The chain has TRBV14 and TRBJ1-1; D gene unclear. Germline V gene sequence: CDR1 SGHDN, CDR2 FVKESK. Trimming shortened V by 1 base and J by 7 bases, and 10 bases separated the two germline ends. This CDR3 has 13 amino acids. The CDR3 nucleotides are TGTGCCAGCAGCCAAGTCAGCGGCCATGAAGCTTTCTTT. It specifies CASSQVSGHEAFF.

In nucleotides, the CDR3 is TGCAGCGTTTGGGCAGAAAAGCAGTACTTC. Its protein is CSVWAEKQYF. The J gene is TRBJ2-7, the V gene TRBV29-1; D is uncertain. The CDR3 is 10 amino acids. Germline-derived CDR1 and CDR2 are SQVTM and ANQGSEA. V was cut by 5 bases and J by 8 bases, with 10 bases left in between.

This chain uses TRBV27 with TRBJ2-1, with 8 bases that match TRBD2. Trimming at V came to 4 bases and at J to 9 bases, leaving 5 bases not matched to a gene. The CDR3 spans 13 residues. Germline V gene lookup returns CDR1 MNHEY and CDR2 SMNVEV (reference sequence). CDR3 DNA: TGTGCCAGCAGTTCCTGGACTAGCCGTGAGCAGTTCTTC. The encoded protein is CASSSWTSREQFF.

The chain carries TRBV7-9 and TRBJ1-2; a weak D match, TRBD1 (5 bases). The length of the CDR3 is 13 residues. Trimming removed 9 bases from V and 1 base from J, with 12 bases in between. The V gene's germline CDR1 is SEHNR and CDR2 FQNEAQ (reference sequence). CDR3 nucleotide sequence: TGTGCCAGTCGGGGGGGTTTTAACTATGGCTACACCTTC. Protein: CASRGGFNYGYTF.

The genes are TRBV11-3 and TRBJ2-1; a weak D match, TRBD1 (5 bases). V was shortened by 3 bases and J by 7 bases, with 7 bases between the two germline ends. The CDR3 consists of 12 residues. Germline lookup yields CDR1 SGHNT and CDR2 YENEEA. CDR3 amino acids: CASSFQGNEQFF. The CDR3 bases are TGTGCCAGCAGCTTCCAGGGAAATGAGCAGTTCTTC. Full variable domain (outside the CDR3, taken from reference TRBV11-3 and TRBJ2-1): EAGVVQSPRYKIIEKKQPVAFWCNPISGHNTLYWYLQNLGQGPELLIRYENEEAVDDSQLPKDRFSAERLKGVDSTLKIQPAELGDSAVYLCASSFQGNEQFFGPGTRLTVL.

The rearrangement joins TRBV5-8 to TRBJ1-6; D is unresolved. Germline lookup yields CDR1 SGHTS and CDR2 YDEGEE. The CDR3 is 15 amino acids. Trimming shortened V by 1 base and J by 5 bases, and 10 bases separated the two germline ends. The CDR3 reads CASSLTVINNSPLHF. The DNA of the CDR3 is TGTGCCAGCAGCTTGACAGTAATTAATAATTCACCCCTCCACTTT.

The V gene is TRBV11-2, the J gene TRBJ2-7, with TRBD1 identical over 8 bases. CDR1 and CDR2 (germline): SGHAT, FQNNGV. The CDR3 runs to 14 residues. V was pared by 4 bases and J by 5 bases, with 7 bases of the junction left unmatched. CDR3 in amino acids: CASSYLETGDEQYF. CDR3 bases: TGTGCCAGCAGCTACCTCGAGACAGGGGACGAGCAGTACTTC.

This clone was counted a few times. This chain links TRBV28 with TRBJ1-1; TRBD1 matches at 7 bases. The length of the CDR3 is 17 residues. V trimming: 0 bases; J trimming: 0 bases; junction bases outside the gene matches: 7. Germline lookup yields CDR1 MDHEN and CDR2 SYDVKM. As DNA, the CDR3 is TGTGCCAGCAGTTTATGGGAACAGGGGAACTTGAACACTGAAGCTTTCTTT. Translated: CASSLWEQGNLNTEAFF.

The chain couples TRBV11-1 to TRBJ2-1, with D maybe TRBD2 (5 bases). Per germline, CDR1 SGHAT and CDR2 FQDESV (reference sequence). This CDR3 region has 16 residues. With 2 bases removed from V and 3 bases from J, the gap between germline ends came to 14 bases. CDR3 protein: CASSLYRGSVYNEQFF. In nucleotides, the CDR3 is TGTGCCAGCAGCTTATACCGGGGATCGGTCTACAATGAGCAGTTCTTC.

The chain combines TRBV7-6 with TRBJ2-1; D possibly uses TRBD1 or TRBD2 (7 bases each). CDR3 length: 16 amino acids. Trimming left V 2 bases short and J 6 bases short, with 17 bases between. Germline-derived CDR1 and CDR2 are SGHVS and FNYEAQ. The CDR3 nucleotides are TGTGCCAGCAGCTTAAGTTTTCAGGGGGGGATCAATGAGCAGTTCTTC. Protein sequence: CASSLSFQGGINEQFF.

In this sample, this clone is medium-sized. Other DNA sequences of this sample code for an identical CDR3. This rearrangement joins TRBV28 to TRBJ1-2; D not resolved. The V end lost 2 bases, the J end lost 4 bases, and 5 bases lay between the germline ends. The germline gives CDR1 MDHEN, CDR2 SYDVKM. This CDR3 comprises 12 residues. CDR3 amino acids: CASSLIAYGYTF. As DNA, the CDR3 is TGTGCCAGCAGTTTAATAGCCTATGGCTACACCTTC.

This clone was observed a handful of times. The rearrangement joins TRBV7-9 to TRBJ2-3; D perhaps matches TRBD2 (6 bases). This CDR3 spans 18 amino acids. Between the trimmed V and J ends, which lost 4 bases and 6 bases, there was a span of 26 bases. CDR1 is SEHNR and CDR2 is FQNEAQ in the germline V gene (reference sequence). The CDR3 DNA sequence: TGTGCCAGCAGCTCCCCCTTCGGCGGGGCTAGCGTCAGGGATACGCAGTATTTT. Residues: CASSSPFGGASVRDTQYF.

V is TRBV28 and J is TRBJ1-1; tentatively, D is TRBD1 (6 bases). The CDR3 runs to 16 residues. Trimming left V 7 bases short and J 0 bases short, with 18 bases between. Germline CDR1 and CDR2: MDHEN and SYDVKM. CDR3 amino acids: CASTPMGGLMNTEAFF. The CDR3 DNA sequence: TGTGCCAGCACCCCGATGGGGGGCCTTATGAACACTGAAGCTTTCTTT.

This clone was recorded a few times. This chain joins TRBV19 and TRBJ2-1; 7 positions match TRBD2. The length of the CDR3 is 13 residues. Germline lookup yields CDR1 LNHDA and CDR2 SQIVND (reference sequence). Trimming took 10 bases from V and 4 from J; bases not matched to a gene: 7. Here the CDR3 DNA reads TGTGCCACCACTCTAGCGGCATACAATGAGCAGTTCTTC. This gives the protein CATTLAAYNEQFF.

This clone occurred a few times. The rearrangement joins TRBV7-2 to TRBJ1-2; no clear D. The length of the CDR3 is 11 residues. Germline CDR1 reads SGHTA; CDR2 reads FQGNSA. V lost 2 bases and J lost 7, with 5 bases in between. In DNA, the CDR3 is TGTGCCAGCAGCTTAAACGGTGGCTACACCTTC. As protein: CASSLNGGYTF.